The clone carrying this TCR beta chain was seen once. As yet, its antigen is unknown. This CDR3 contains 14 residues. CDR1 and CDR2 from the germline V gene are MNHEY and SVGAGI. V lost 7 bases and J lost 2; bases outside the gene matches: 5. The PCR was carried out with 60 Vbeta primers and 13 Jbeta primers. Profiled with immunoSEQ multiplex PCR; TCRdb holds only in-frame clones, not every one. The top ten hold around 6% of the sample, which has over 200,000 clones, about 80% seen once. The sample comes from a study of cytomegalovirus exposure and HLA in healthy donors. Study outcomes and limitations: It was likely that a cluster of highly shared sequence variants was a sequencing artifact. TCR beta V- and J-gene trimming, according to a later analysis, was linked to a missense DCLRE1C variant.

The gene calls are TRBV6-5 and TRBJ1-1, with TRBD1 matching over 9 bases. Sample: PBMCs. The receptor comes from a man aged 40-49 years in good health and CMV-seropositive. In nucleotides, the CDR3 is TGTGCCAGCACCCGGACAGGGGCCAACACTGAAGCTTTCTTT. It codes for CASTRTGANTEAFF.